The rows below give T cell receptor beta chains drawn from one sample of a study of response to subunit inactivated influenza vaccine. TCRdb redid the calling of the RT-PCR reads with MiXCR, one entry per CDR3 protein. The data contain about 300,000 distinct CDR3 sequences, 21% of them singletons. Specimen: PBMCs from blood, collected about 20 months after vaccination. The receptors shown here come from a man aged 45 to 70 who received an inactivated influenza vaccine. Both conserved end residues are part of each CDR3. The D gene is left open where the match is weak. Clone size is shown for a subset of rows, as once, few, many or a class of expanded clone.

V: TRBV4-3; J: TRBJ2-6; D: NA; size: NA; CDR3: CASSYNAAGRQSGANVLTF; DNA: TGCGCCAGCAGCTATAACGCGGCCGGGCGCCAGTCTGGGGCCAACGTCCTGACTTTC
V: TRBV5-1; J: TRBJ1-1; D: NA; size: many; CDR3: CASSPRTLAEAFF; DNA: TGCGCCAGCAGCCCGAGGACATTGGCTGAAGCTTTCTTT
V: TRBV12-3/TRBV12-4; J: TRBJ1-4; D: NA; size: few; CDR3: CASSLAQFEKLFF; DNA: TGTGCCAGCAGTTTAGCGCAGTTTGAAAAACTGTTTTTT
V: TRBV5-5; J: TRBJ1-5; D: NA; size: few; CDR3: CASSFSDSGISNQPQHF; DNA: TGTGCCAGCAGCTTTAGCGATTCGGGGATCAGCAATCAGCCCCAGCATTTT
V: TRBV20-1; J: TRBJ2-1; D: TRBD2; size: NA; CDR3: CSARGASGITYNEQFF; DNA: TGCAGTGCTAGAGGGGCTAGCGGGATCACCTACAATGAGCAGTTCTTC
V: TRBV21-1; J: TRBJ2-5; D: NA; size: NA; CDR3: CASSKGGRFGETQYF; DNA: TGTGCCAGCAGCAAAGGGGGTCGGTTCGGGGAGACCCAGTACTTC
V: TRBV28; J: TRBJ1-5; D: NA; size: few; CDR3: CASQGIRANQPQHF; DNA: TGTGCCAGTCAGGGGATACGGGCCAATCAGCCCCAGCATTTT
V: TRBV20-1; J: TRBJ2-1; D: NA; size: few; CDR3: CSARGSGYYNEQFF; DNA: TGCAGTGCTAGAGGATCCGGGTACTACAATGAGCAGTTCTTC
V: TRBV5-5; J: TRBJ2-3; D: TRBD2; size: few; CDR3: CASSLSGGARSTDTQYF; DNA: TGTGCCAGCAGCTTGTCCGGGGGGGCCCGAAGCACAGATACGCAGTATTTT
V: TRBV12-3/TRBV12-4; J: TRBJ1-1; D: NA; size: many; CDR3: CASSFGRGPTEAFF; DNA: TGTGCCAGCAGTTTTGGGCGGGGCCCAACTGAAGCTTTCTTT
V: TRBV6-1; J: TRBJ1-1; D: NA; size: NA; CDR3: CASSPEQDLNTEAFF; DNA: TGTGCCAGCAGTCCGGAACAGGACCTGAACACTGAAGCTTTCTTT
V: TRBV20-1; J: TRBJ2-5; D: NA; size: few; CDR3: CSASREGIETQYF; DNA: TGCAGTGCTTCGAGAGAGGGGATCGAGACCCAGTACTTC
V: TRBV25-1; J: TRBJ1-2; D: NA; size: NA; CDR3: CASSGLQRLNYGYTF; DNA: TGTGCCAGCAGTGGGTTACAGAGACTTAACTATGGCTACACCTTC
V: TRBV5-5; J: TRBJ1-6; D: NA; size: many; CDR3: CASSFSGYNNSPLHF; DNA: TGTGCCAGCAGCTTCTCAGGGTATAATAATTCACCCCTCCACTTT
V: TRBV20-1; J: TRBJ2-7; D: NA; size: few; CDR3: CSGESRGLSYEQYF; DNA: TGCAGTGGGGAGAGCCGGGGTCTCTCCTACGAGCAGTACTTC
V: TRBV9; J: TRBJ1-1; D: NA; size: many; CDR3: CASSVGQGTEAFF; DNA: TGTGCCAGCAGCGTAGGTCAGGGCACTGAAGCTTTCTTT
V: TRBV20-1; J: TRBJ1-5; D: NA; size: NA; CDR3: CSAKGPNQPQHF; DNA: TGCAGTGCTAAGGGCCCTAATCAGCCCCAGCATTTT
V: TRBV27; J: TRBJ2-7; D: TRBD1; size: NA; CDR3: CASSYGQGFYEQYF; DNA: TGTGCCAGCAGTTACGGACAGGGATTCTACGAGCAGTACTTC
V: TRBV20-1; J: TRBJ2-1; D: TRBD1; size: NA; CDR3: CSAPLLTGSPYNEQFF; DNA: TGCAGTGCCCCCCTTTTGACAGGGTCGCCCTACAATGAGCAGTTCTTC
V: TRBV4-3; J: TRBJ1-2; D: NA; size: many; CDR3: CASSQDLGTHYGYTF; DNA: TGCGCCAGCAGCCAAGATCTTGGGACACATTATGGCTACACCTTC
V: TRBV27; J: TRBJ2-2; D: TRBD1; size: NA; CDR3: CASSLSGTGYTGELFF; DNA: TGTGCCAGCAGTTTATCCGGGACAGGATATACCGGGGAGCTGTTTTTT
V: TRBV3-1; J: TRBJ1-1; D: NA; size: few; CDR3: CASSQDGSVVEAFF; DNA: TGTGCCAGCAGCCAAGATGGGTCAGTAGTTGAAGCTTTCTTT
V: TRBV6-5; J: TRBJ1-4; D: NA; size: many; CDR3: CASSYMGGNEKLFF; DNA: TGTGCCAGCAGTTACATGGGGGGGAATGAAAAACTGTTTTTT
V: TRBV2; J: TRBJ2-1; D: TRBD2; size: NA; CDR3: CASSRGGLSYNEQFF; DNA: TGTGCCAGCAGTCGCGGGGGGCTCTCCTACAATGAGCAGTTCTTC
V: TRBV12-3/TRBV12-4; J: TRBJ1-5; D: NA; size: many; CDR3: CASSYQGIHQPQHF; DNA: TGTGCCAGCAGTTACCAGGGAATCCATCAGCCCCAGCATTTT
V: TRBV5-6; J: TRBJ2-3; D: TRBD1; size: NA; CDR3: CASSLGQGRTDTQYF; DNA: TGTGCCAGCAGCTTGGGACAGGGACGCACAGATACGCAGTATTTT
V: TRBV7-2; J: TRBJ1-5; D: TRBD1; size: few; CDR3: CASSPTGAPNQPQHF; DNA: TGTGCCAGCAGCCCAACAGGGGCGCCTAATCAGCCCCAGCATTTT
V: TRBV27; J: TRBJ2-1; D: NA; size: many; CDR3: CASRPGTAYNEQFF; DNA: TGTGCCAGCAGACCCGGAACAGCTTACAATGAGCAGTTCTTC
V: TRBV5-4; J: TRBJ1-2; D: TRBD1; size: NA; CDR3: CASSLVYRDRTTEYYGYTF; DNA: TGTGCCAGCAGCTTGGTATACCGGGACAGAACTACCGAATACTATGGCTACACCTTC
V: TRBV28; J: TRBJ2-5; D: NA; size: NA; CDR3: CASSLPYLATQETQYF; DNA: TGTGCCAGCAGCCTACCCTATCTTGCGACCCAAGAGACCCAGTACTTC
V: TRBV20-1; J: TRBJ2-7; D: NA; size: few; CDR3: CSARVNRLAYEQYF; DNA: TGCAGTGCTAGAGTTAATAGACTAGCCTACGAGCAGTACTTC
V: TRBV24-1; J: TRBJ2-2; D: TRBD1; size: few; CDR3: CATSRTGESGELFF; DNA: TGTGCCACCAGCAGGACAGGGGAGTCCGGGGAGCTGTTTTTT
V: TRBV24-1; J: TRBJ2-1; D: TRBD1; size: NA; CDR3: CATSDFWTGANNEQFF; DNA: TGTGCCACCAGTGATTTCTGGACAGGAGCTAACAATGAGCAGTTCTTC
V: TRBV20-1; J: TRBJ2-7; D: NA; size: NA; CDR3: CSATDRTIYEQYF; DNA: TGCAGTGCCACTGACAGGACAATCTACGAGCAGTACTTC
V: TRBV29-1; J: TRBJ2-3; D: TRBD2; size: few; CDR3: CSDSSGGADTQYF; DNA: TGCAGCGACTCTAGCGGTGGCGCGGATACGCAGTATTTT
V: TRBV7-6; J: TRBJ2-2; D: NA; size: many; CDR3: CASSPEGRGNTGELFF; DNA: TGTGCCAGCAGCCCCGAAGGACGGGGGAACACCGGGGAGCTGTTTTTT
V: TRBV28; J: TRBJ2-6; D: TRBD2; size: NA; CDR3: CASSLTVAGGSSGANVLTF; DNA: TGTGCCAGCAGTTTGACTGTGGCGGGAGGGAGCTCTGGGGCCAACGTCCTGACTTTC